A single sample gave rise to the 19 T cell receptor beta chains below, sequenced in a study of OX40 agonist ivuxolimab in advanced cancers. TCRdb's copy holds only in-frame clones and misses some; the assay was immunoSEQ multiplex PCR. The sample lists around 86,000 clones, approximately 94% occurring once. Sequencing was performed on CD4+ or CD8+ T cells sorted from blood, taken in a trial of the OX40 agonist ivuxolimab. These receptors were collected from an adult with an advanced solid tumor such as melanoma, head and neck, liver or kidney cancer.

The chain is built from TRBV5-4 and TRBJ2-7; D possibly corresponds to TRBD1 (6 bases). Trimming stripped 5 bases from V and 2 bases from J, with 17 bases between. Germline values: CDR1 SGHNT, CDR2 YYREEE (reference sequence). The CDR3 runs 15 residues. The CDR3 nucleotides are TGTGCCAGCAGGGTCGGACGGGACACAACCTACGAGCAGTACTTC. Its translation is CASRVGRDTTYEQYF.

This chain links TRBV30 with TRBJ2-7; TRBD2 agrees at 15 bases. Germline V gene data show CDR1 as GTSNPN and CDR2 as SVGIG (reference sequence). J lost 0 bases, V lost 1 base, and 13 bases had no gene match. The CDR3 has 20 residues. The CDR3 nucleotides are TGTGCCTGGAGTGCCCCCCCTGGGACTAGCGGGAGGTACAGCTCCTACGAGCAGTACTTC. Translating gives CAWSAPPGTSGRYSSYEQYF.

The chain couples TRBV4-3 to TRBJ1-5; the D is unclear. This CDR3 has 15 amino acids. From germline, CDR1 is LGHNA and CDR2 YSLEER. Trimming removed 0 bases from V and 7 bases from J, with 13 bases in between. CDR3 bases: TGCGCCAGCAGCCAAGATTCGGGATGGAACCAGCCCCAGCATTTT. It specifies CASSQDSGWNQPQHF.

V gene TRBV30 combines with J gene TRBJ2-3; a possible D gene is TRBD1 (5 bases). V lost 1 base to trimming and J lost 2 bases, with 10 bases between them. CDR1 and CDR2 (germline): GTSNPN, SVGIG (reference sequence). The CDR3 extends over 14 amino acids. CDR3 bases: TGTGCCTGGAGTGACGACAGATTCACAGATACGCAGTATTTT. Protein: CAWSDDRFTDTQYF.

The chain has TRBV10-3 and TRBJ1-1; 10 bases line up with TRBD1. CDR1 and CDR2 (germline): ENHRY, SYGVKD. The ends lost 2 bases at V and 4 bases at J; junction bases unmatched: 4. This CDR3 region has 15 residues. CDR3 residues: CAISEGQGGITEAFF. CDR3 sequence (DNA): TGTGCCATCAGTGAGGGACAGGGGGGCATCACTGAAGCTTTCTTT.

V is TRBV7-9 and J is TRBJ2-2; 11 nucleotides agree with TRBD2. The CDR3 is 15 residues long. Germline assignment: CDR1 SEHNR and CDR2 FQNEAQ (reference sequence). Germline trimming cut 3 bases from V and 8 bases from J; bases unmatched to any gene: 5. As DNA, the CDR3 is TGTGCCAGCAGCTTGCTAGCGGGAGGTCCTGGGGAGCTGTTTTTT. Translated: CASSLLAGGPGELFF.

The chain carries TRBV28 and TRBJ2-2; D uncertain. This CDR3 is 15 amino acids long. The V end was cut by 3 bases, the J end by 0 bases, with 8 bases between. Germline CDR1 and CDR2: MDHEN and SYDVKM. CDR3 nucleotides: TGTGCCAGCAGTTTTAGAACAGCGAACACCGGGGAGCTGTTTTTT. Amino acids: CASSFRTANTGELFF.

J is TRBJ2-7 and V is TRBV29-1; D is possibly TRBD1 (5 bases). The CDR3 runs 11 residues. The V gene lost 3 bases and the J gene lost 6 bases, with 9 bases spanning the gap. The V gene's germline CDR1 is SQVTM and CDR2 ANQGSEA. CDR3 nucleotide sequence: TGCAGCGTTGAGAGGCAGGGCGAGCAGTACTTC. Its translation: CSVERQGEQYF.

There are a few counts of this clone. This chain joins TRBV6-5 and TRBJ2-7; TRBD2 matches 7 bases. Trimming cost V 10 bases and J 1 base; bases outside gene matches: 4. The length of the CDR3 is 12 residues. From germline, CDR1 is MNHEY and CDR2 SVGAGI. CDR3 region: CATGTTSYEQYF. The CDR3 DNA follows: TGTGCCACGGGGACTACGTCCTACGAGCAGTACTTC.

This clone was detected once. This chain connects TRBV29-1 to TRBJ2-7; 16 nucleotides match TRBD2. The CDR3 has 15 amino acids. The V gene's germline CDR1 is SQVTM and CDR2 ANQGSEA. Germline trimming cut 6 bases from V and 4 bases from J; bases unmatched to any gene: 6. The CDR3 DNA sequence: TGCAGCGTCGGGACTAGCGGGAGGGCCCGATACGAGCAGTACTTC. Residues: CSVGTSGRARYEQYF.

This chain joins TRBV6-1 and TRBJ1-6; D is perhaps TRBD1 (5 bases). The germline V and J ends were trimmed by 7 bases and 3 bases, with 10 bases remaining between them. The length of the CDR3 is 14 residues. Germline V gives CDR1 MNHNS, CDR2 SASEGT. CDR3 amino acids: CASMRQGYNSPLHF. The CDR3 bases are TGTGCCAGCATGAGGCAGGGCTATAATTCACCCCTCCACTTT.

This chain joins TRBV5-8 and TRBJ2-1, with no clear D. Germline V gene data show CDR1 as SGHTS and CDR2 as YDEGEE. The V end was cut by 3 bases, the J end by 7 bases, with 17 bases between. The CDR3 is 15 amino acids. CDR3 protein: CASSSPADFLNEQFF. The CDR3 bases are TGTGCCAGCAGCTCTCCGGCCGATTTTTTGAATGAGCAGTTCTTC.

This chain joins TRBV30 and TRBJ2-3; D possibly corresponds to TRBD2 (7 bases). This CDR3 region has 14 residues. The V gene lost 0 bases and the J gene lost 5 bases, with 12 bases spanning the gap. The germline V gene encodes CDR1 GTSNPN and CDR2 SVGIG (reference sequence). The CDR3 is CAWSVTRGGDTQYF. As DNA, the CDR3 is TGTGCCTGGAGTGTTACTAGGGGGGGAGATACGCAGTATTTT.

The CDR3 sequence is CASRVNRVDGPLHF. CDR3 coding DNA: TGTGCCAGCAGGGTGAACAGAGTAGATGGCCCCCTCCACTTT. The V and J genes are TRBV2 and TRBJ1-6; D is ambiguous. V lost 6 bases to trimming and J lost 13 bases, with 19 bases between them. CDR3 length: 14 residues. Germline CDR1 is SNHLY and CDR2 is FYNNEI.

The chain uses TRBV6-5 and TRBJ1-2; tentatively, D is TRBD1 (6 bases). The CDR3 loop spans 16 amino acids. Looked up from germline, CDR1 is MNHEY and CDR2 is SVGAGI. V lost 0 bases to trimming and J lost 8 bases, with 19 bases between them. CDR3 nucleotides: TGTGCCAGCAGTTACTCGGGGCGGGGGGCTATTCAGGGCTACACCTTC. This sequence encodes CASSYSGRGAIQGYTF.

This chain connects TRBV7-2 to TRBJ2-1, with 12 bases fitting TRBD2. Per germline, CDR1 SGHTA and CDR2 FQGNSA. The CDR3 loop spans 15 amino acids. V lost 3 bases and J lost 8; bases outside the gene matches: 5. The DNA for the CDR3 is TGTGCCAGCAGCTTCGCTCTAGCGGGGGGGGATGAGCAGTTCTTC. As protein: CASSFALAGGDEQFF.

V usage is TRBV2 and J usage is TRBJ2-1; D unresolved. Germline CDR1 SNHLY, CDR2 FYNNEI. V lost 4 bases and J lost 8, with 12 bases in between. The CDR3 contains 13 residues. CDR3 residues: CASSGSFVDEQFF. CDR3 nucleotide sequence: TGTGCCAGCAGTGGGTCCTTCGTCGATGAGCAGTTCTTC.

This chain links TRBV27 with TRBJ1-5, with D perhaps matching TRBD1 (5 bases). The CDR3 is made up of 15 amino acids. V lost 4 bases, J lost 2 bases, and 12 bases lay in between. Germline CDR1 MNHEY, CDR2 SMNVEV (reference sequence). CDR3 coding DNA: TGTGCCAGCAGTTCCTATGGGGGGGGCAATCAGCCCCAGCATTTT. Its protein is CASSSYGGGNQPQHF.

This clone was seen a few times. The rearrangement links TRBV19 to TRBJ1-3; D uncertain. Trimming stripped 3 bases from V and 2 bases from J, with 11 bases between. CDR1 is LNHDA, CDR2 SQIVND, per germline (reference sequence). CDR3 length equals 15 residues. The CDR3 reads CASSMTTVPGNTIYF. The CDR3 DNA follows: TGTGCCAGTAGTATGACCACGGTCCCTGGAAACACCATATATTTT.